This T cell receptor beta chain came from a study of graft-versus-host responses after intestinal transplantation. Study at large: Anti-thymocyte globulin induction preceded 2 to 4 years of tacrolimus and steroid maintenance in all recipients. General study results and limits: Some GvH clones were seen earlier in gut or blood, suggesting intestinal origin. High graft-versus-host to host-versus-graft T cell clonal ratios marked allografts of patients with graft-donor macrochimerism.

A word on this clone: The antigen is not known.

The data were produced by immunoSEQ multiplex PCR, yet TCRdb's version contains in-frame clones alone and is incomplete. This sample has more than 1,100 clones, with around nine tenths found just once. Trimming stripped 4 bases from V and 5 bases from J, with 14 bases between. The CDR3 has 14 amino acids. Germline CDR1 and CDR2: MGHDK and SYGVNS. The TCR was taken from a human patient who received an intestinal transplant, so some T cells may come from the graft donor. Sequenced material: PBMCs, taken roughly 31 days after intestinal transplant. The chain employs TRBV25-1 and TRBJ2-5, with a weak D call TRBD2 (6 bases). This CDR3 is CASSGWGDGETQYF. The CDR3 region has the DNA TGTGCCAGCAGTGGATGGGGGGACGGGGAGACCCAGTACTTC.